The next 21 T cell receptor beta chains were all read from a single sample in a study of Graves' ophthalmopathy and Graves' hyperthyroidism. Beta-chain TCR CDR3 regions were amplified from RNA transcripts. First-round RT-PCR relied on HTBI primers, and a second-round multiplex PCR came next. Each CDR3 protein gets one entry after TCRdb re-called the multiplex PCR reads with MiXCR. The data contain 900,000 to 1,200,000 distinct CDR3 sequences, 35% to 40% of them seen just once; the ten biggest clones take up over 8.5%. The source material was peripheral blood or thyroid tissue (not recorded which). Receptors originate from an adult man with Graves' hyperthyroidism.

The rearrangement uses TRBV4-2 and TRBJ1-5; weak D call: TRBD1 (6 bases). Trimming removed 3 bases from V and 14 bases from J, with 14 bases in between. The V gene's germline CDR1 is LGHNA and CDR2 YNFKEQ. This CDR3 has 12 amino acids. The CDR3 loop reads CASSQAGQYEHF. The DNA of the CDR3 is TGTGCCAGCAGCCAGGCTGGACAGTACGAGCATTTT.

The rearrangement uses TRBV10-3 and TRBJ2-7, with 8 positions matching TRBD2. J lost 12 bases, V lost 10 bases, and 17 bases had no gene match. CDR1 ENHRY and CDR2 SYGVKD come from the germline V gene. This CDR3 spans 13 amino acids. CDR3 amino acids: CASSPGRMAGGYF. In nucleotides, the CDR3 is TGTGCCAGCAGCCCCGGACGGATGGCGGGAGGGTACTTC.

Ten or more counts support this clonotype. The chain couples TRBV5-1 to TRBJ2-7; D gene unclear. CDR1 is SGHRS and CDR2 is YFSETQ in the germline V gene. CDR3 size: 14 residues. V was cut by 0 bases and J by 3 bases, with 10 bases left in between. In DNA, the CDR3 is TGCGCCAGCAGCTTGGCCCCTATTGGCTACGAGCAGTACTTC. Protein sequence: CASSLAPIGYEQYF. Full variable domain (outside the CDR3, taken from reference TRBV5-1 and TRBJ2-7): KAGVTQTPRYLIKTRGQQVTLSCSPISGHRSVSWYQQTPGQGLQFLFEYFSETQRNKGNFPGRFSGRQFSNSRSEMNVSTLELGDSALYLCASSLAPIGYEQYFGPGTRLTVT.

This clonotype came up a few times. The chain uses TRBV2 and TRBJ1-5; 7 nucleotides line up with TRBD1. Losses at the gene ends were 5 bases for V and 4 bases for J; bases not matched to a gene: 8. This CDR3 comprises 15 residues. CDR1 is SNHLY and CDR2 is FYNNEI in the germline V gene. CDR3 nucleotide sequence: TGTGCCAGCAGTCCACCTCCAGGGGGAAATCAGCCCCAGCATTTT. Translated: CASSPPPGGNQPQHF.

The chain employs TRBV19 and TRBJ2-7; the D is unclear. The V gene lost 6 bases and the J gene lost 0 bases, with 15 bases spanning the gap. The CDR3 is 15 amino acids. Germline-derived CDR1 and CDR2 are LNHDA and SQIVND (reference sequence). The chain's CDR3 is CASSVEASTSYEQYF. The DNA for the CDR3 is TGTGCCAGTAGCGTCGAAGCTTCTACCTCCTACGAGCAGTACTTC.

V and J are TRBV7-2 and TRBJ2-2, with TRBD2 matching 10 bases. This CDR3 comprises 20 residues. Germline V gene lookup returns CDR1 SGHTA and CDR2 FQGNSA. Germline trimming cut 2 bases from V and 1 base from J; bases unmatched to any gene: 13. The CDR3: CASSLIRLAGPTKNTGELFF. The CDR3 nucleotides read TGTGCCAGCAGCTTAATCCGACTAGCGGGCCCAACCAAGAACACCGGGGAGCTGTTTTTT.

The V and J genes are TRBV25-1 and TRBJ2-2, with TRBD1 matching over 9 bases. There are 17 residues in the CDR3. The V gene's germline CDR1 is MGHDK and CDR2 SYGVNS. V trimming: 8 bases; J trimming: 9 bases; junction bases outside the gene matches: 19. CDR3 DNA sequence: TGTGCCAGCCAATCAGCGGGGACAGGGATGATTCTACGGGAGCTGTTTTTT. Translation: CASQSAGTGMILRELFF.

This clonotype was seen many times. This sequence joins TRBV13 and TRBJ2-7; D might be TRBD1 (6 bases). V was pared by 3 bases and J by 6 bases, with 15 bases between. The CDR3 is 14 amino acids. Germline V CDR1 and CDR2: PRHDT, FYEKMQ (reference sequence). The CDR3 spells CASSFTGNRAEQYF. CDR3 DNA sequence: TGTGCCAGCAGCTTCACAGGGAATAGGGCCGAGCAGTACTTC.

Ten or more counts support this clonotype. The CDR3 coding sequence is TGTGCCAGCAGCCGAGTGACCGTGACAGATAATTCACCCCTCCACTTT. The encoded protein is CASSRVTVTDNSPLHF. The chain carries TRBV7-9 and TRBJ1-6, with a possible D match to TRBD1 (5 bases). Germline CDR1 and CDR2: SEHNR and FQNEAQ (reference sequence). Trimming cost V 5 bases and J 5 bases, with 16 bases left between them. The CDR3 extends over 16 amino acids.

This clonotype has a count of ten or more. The V gene is TRBV7-3, the J gene TRBJ2-7; D possibly corresponds to TRBD2 (5 bases). The CDR3 has 17 residues. Germline loops: CDR1 SGHTA, CDR2 FQGTGA. Trimming cost V 0 bases and J 1 base, with 16 bases left between them. CDR3 coding DNA: TGTGCCAGCAGCTTAACGAAATACGGGATAACGTCCTACGAGCAGTACTTC. Its protein is CASSLTKYGITSYEQYF.

The chain employs TRBV12-3 or TRBV12-4 and TRBJ2-2; weak D call: TRBD1 (6 bases). The CDR3 is made up of 15 amino acids. Trimming pared 5 bases from V and 4 bases from J, leaving 14 bases between. The CDR3 DNA reads TGTGCCAGCAGTCCATTACAGGGACGCACCGGGGAGCTGTTTTTT. Encoded protein: CASSPLQGRTGELFF.

This clonotype was seen many times. The CDR3 spells CASAGGDRGYNSPLHF. The CDR3 coding sequence is TGTGCCAGCGCTGGGGGGGACAGGGGATATAATTCACCCCTCCACTTT. The chain couples TRBV2 to TRBJ1-6, with 10 bases fitting TRBD1. With V trimmed by 8 bases and J by 4 bases, 8 bases remained unmatched. Germline assignment: CDR1 SNHLY and CDR2 FYNNEI. This CDR3 has 16 residues.

This clonotype showed up just a few times. The chain employs TRBV20-1 and TRBJ1-4; TRBD1 matches at 7 bases. This CDR3 region has 14 residues. Trimming cost V 4 bases and J 0 bases; bases outside gene matches: 2. Germline V gene sequence: CDR1 DFQATT, CDR2 SNEGSKA (reference sequence). The CDR3 DNA is TGCAGTGCTAAAGGGACAGCAACTAATGAAAAACTGTTTTTT. This translates into CSAKGTATNEKLFF.

This clonotype occurred a few times. The chain links TRBV11-1 to TRBJ2-7, with D hard to call. Trimming took off 3 bases at V and 5 bases at J, with 5 bases between the two ends. The CDR3 is 11 residues long. Germline V gives CDR1 SGHAT, CDR2 FQDESV (reference sequence). The CDR3 loop is CASSFTNEQYF. The CDR3, as DNA: TGTGCCAGCAGCTTCACAAACGAGCAGTACTTC.

The chain joins TRBV29-1 to TRBJ2-7, with TRBD2 identical over 10 bases. This CDR3 is built from 13 residues. CDR1 and CDR2 (germline): SQVTM, ANQGSEA. V gave up 8 bases and J gave up 2 bases; unmatched junction bases: 6. The CDR3 nucleotides read TGCAGCTTATTCAGCGGGGGGGCCTACGAGCAGTACTTC. Its protein product is CSLFSGGAYEQYF.

This chain connects TRBV13 to TRBJ1-1; 8 positions match TRBD1. With 0 bases clipped from V and 6 bases from J, the junction kept 15 bases outside the gene matches. The CDR3 has 18 amino acids. Germline V gene data show CDR1 as PRHDT and CDR2 as FYEKMQ (reference sequence). CDR3 amino acids: CASSLGLPFDRGTSEAFF. In DNA, the CDR3 is TGTGCCAGCAGCTTAGGCCTTCCATTTGACAGGGGTACCTCTGAAGCTTTCTTT.

This clonotype was seen at least ten times. This chain joins TRBV7-3 and TRBJ2-5, with 11 bases fitting TRBD2. J gave up 4 bases and V 6 bases, and 4 bases lay outside the gene matches. The V gene's germline CDR1 is SGHTA and CDR2 FQGTGA. CDR3 size: 14 residues. This chain's CDR3 is CASSTLAGAETQYF. In nucleotides, the CDR3 is TGTGCCAGCAGTACACTAGCGGGAGCAGAGACCCAGTACTTC.

This clonotype was found many times. This chain's CDR3 is CSVEVTGPETQYF. CDR3 DNA: TGCAGCGTTGAAGTTACAGGACCAGAGACCCAGTACTTC. The rearrangement links TRBV29-1 to TRBJ2-5, with TRBD1 as a possible D gene (5 bases). The CDR3 runs 13 residues. The germline CDR1 and CDR2 sequences are SQVTM and ANQGSEA. V dropped 1 base and J dropped 4 bases, with 10 bases sitting between them.

This clonotype was detected many times. This chain connects TRBV7-8 to TRBJ2-7, with D possibly matching TRBD2 (6 bases). Germline V lookup: CDR1 SGHVS, CDR2 FQNEAQ. The CDR3 runs 15 residues. V lost 0 bases to trimming and J lost 3 bases, with 12 bases between them. The CDR3 here is CASSLAGGISYEQYF. The CDR3 DNA is TGTGCCAGCAGCTTAGCAGGCGGGATCAGCTACGAGCAGTACTTC. The full variable domain, completed using reference TRBV7-8 and TRBJ2-7, is GAGVSQSPRYKVAKRGQDVALRCDPISGHVSLFWYQQALGQGPEFLTYFQNEAQLDKSGLPSDRFFAERPEGSVSTLKIQRTQQEDSAVYLCASSLAGGISYEQYFGPGTRLTVT.

The rearrangement joins TRBV5-1 to TRBJ1-2, with TRBD1 as a possible D gene (6 bases). The CDR3 totals 14 residues. The V end lost 6 bases, the J end lost 6 bases, and 18 bases lay between the germline ends. Germline V gene data show CDR1 as SGHRS and CDR2 as YFSETQ. CDR3 nucleotides: TGCGCCAGCAACAGGGAGTGGGGTGTTAATGGCTACACCTTC. Amino acid sequence: CASNREWGVNGYTF.

The table lists this clonotype with a few counts. V gene TRBV12-3 or TRBV12-4 combines with J gene TRBJ2-7, with no clear D. This CDR3 comprises 14 residues. V lost 6 bases and J 3 bases, leaving 15 bases between the germline ends. The CDR3 nucleotides read TGTGCCAGCAGCCAATTATCTACGGGCTACGAGCAGTACTTC. This sequence encodes CASSQLSTGYEQYF.